Detailed here is one T cell receptor beta chain. Its antigen is unknown. The PCR ran on 60 Vbeta and 13 Jbeta primers. Measured with immunoSEQ multiplex PCR; TCRdb has only the in-frame clones, and not every one. The repertoire consists of some 160,000 clones, with 73% occurring once and the leading ten covering 5.4%. The data were obtained in a study of cytomegalovirus exposure and HLA in healthy donors. Study results and caveats: Later analysis indicated greater clonal expansion among HLA-associated TCR beta chains than among equally common other chains. Most TCRs appeared rarely, but some public TCRs recurred in many donors.

From germline, CDR1 is SNHLY and CDR2 FYNNEI. This CDR3 has 17 amino acids. The trim removed 0 bases at V and 6 bases at J, leaving 10 bases unmatched. This chain links TRBV2 with TRBJ2-7, with 11 bases fitting TRBD2. The origin of this receptor is a woman under 30 in good health and CMV-seropositive. Sample: PBMCs. The CDR3 sequence: CASSEALRTSGGGEQYF. As DNA, the CDR3 is TGTGCCAGCAGTGAAGCGCTTCGAACTAGCGGGGGCGGCGAGCAGTACTTC. Drawing the rest from reference TRBV2 and TRBJ2-7, the complete variable domain is EPEVTQTPSHQVTQMGQEVILRCVPISNHLYFYWYRQILGQKVEFLVSFYNNEISEKSEIFDDQFSVERPDGSNFTLKIRSTKLEDSAMYFCASSEALRTSGGGEQYFGPGTRLTVT.